The present TCR beta chain was sequenced within a study of T cell repertoires in cytomegalovirus infection. Regarding this clonotype: Its antigen remains unidentified.

TCRdb used MiXCR to reprocess the reads, holding one entry per CDR3 protein. The sample lists more than 75,000 distinct CDR3 sequences, approximately 30% occurring once. Here the sequenced sample was CD8+ T cells from cultured PBMCs, taken from culture after CMV antigen stimulation. The TCR comes from a human donor in good health (CMV status not recorded). Some clones in this sample may be carry-over from other donors' samples.

Here the CDR3 DNA reads TGTGCCACCAGCAGCGGCCCGGGACTAGCGGGGTCCGAGACCCAGTACTTC. It codes for CATSSGPGLAGSETQYF. The chain joins TRBV15 to TRBJ2-5; TRBD2 matches 13 bases. Germline CDR1 reads LNHNV; CDR2 reads YYDKDF (reference sequence). The CDR3 is 17 amino acids. V lost 3 bases, J lost 5 bases, and 9 bases stayed unmatched.